Below are 7 T cell receptor beta chains sequenced from a single sample in a study of tumor-infiltrating lymphocytes in localized non-small cell lung cancer. This table comes from immunoSEQ multiplex PCR, and its TCRdb copy is limited to in-frame clones, with some not included. The profile shows under 3,500 clones, around three fifths of them singletons. The sample was uninvolved lung tissue not adjacent to the tumor. These receptor sequences come from a human donor with non-small cell lung cancer.

This clone was recorded once. This chain uses TRBV30 with TRBJ2-7; D is tentatively TRBD1 or TRBD2 (5 bases each). CDR1 and CDR2 from the germline V gene are GTSNPN and SVGIG (reference sequence). This CDR3 has 11 amino acids. The CDR3 DNA sequence: TGTGCGGCAGGGAGATTGTACGAGCAGTACTTC. It codes for CAAGRLYEQYF. Full variable domain (missing parts from reference TRBV30 and TRBJ2-7): SQTIHQWPATLVQPVGSPLSLECTVEGTSNPNLYWYRQAAGRGLQLLFYSVGIGQISSEVPQNLSASRPQDRQFILSSKKLLLSDSGFYLCAAGRLYEQYFGPGTRLTVT.

The V gene is TRBV11-2, the J gene TRBJ1-3; 10 bases are a match to TRBD1. The CDR3 has 13 residues. J lost 7 bases, V lost 5 bases, and 2 bases had no gene match. Germline V CDR1 and CDR2: SGHAT, FQNNGV. The CDR3 bases are TGTGCCAGCAGCCCGGGACAGGGGAACACCATATATTTT. Its translation is CASSPGQGNTIYF.

The rearrangement joins TRBV2 to TRBJ2-7; D not resolved. V was pared by 8 bases and J by 2 bases, with 13 bases between. Germline CDR1 SNHLY, CDR2 FYNNEI. There are 13 residues in the CDR3. The CDR3 reads CASRPDGPYEQYF. The CDR3 DNA reads TGTGCCAGCCGCCCTGACGGGCCCTACGAGCAGTACTTC.

Only one count was recorded for this clone. This CDR3 is also generated by other DNA sequences in the sample. The chain combines TRBV9 with TRBJ2-7, with a weak D call TRBD2 (6 bases). Trimming removed 0 bases at V and 2 bases at J, with 12 bases between. The CDR3 length is 15 residues. Germline assignment: CDR1 SGDLS and CDR2 YYNGEE. The CDR3 DNA reads as TGTGCCAGCAGCGTAGGGGGGACTCAGACCTACGAGCAGTACTTC. As protein: CASSVGGTQTYEQYF.

By share, this clone ranks as medium-sized. The chain carries TRBV6-1 and TRBJ2-6; no clear D gene. The CDR3 consists of 15 residues. CDR1 and CDR2 from the germline V gene are MNHNS and SASEGT. The germline V and J ends were trimmed by 1 base and 0 bases, with 4 bases remaining between them. The CDR3 spells CASSEGGSGANVLTF. The CDR3, as DNA: TGTGCCAGCAGTGAAGGGGGCTCTGGGGCCAACGTCCTGACTTTC.

The V and J genes are TRBV30 and TRBJ2-7; D perhaps matches TRBD2 (6 bases). Trimming left V 4 bases short and J 6 bases short, with 13 bases between. Germline CDR1 and CDR2: GTSNPN and SVGIG (reference sequence). This CDR3 has 12 amino acids. CDR3 region: CAWKGVGGEQYF. CDR3 bases: TGTGCCTGGAAAGGCGTGGGGGGCGAGCAGTACTTC. Combining the CDR3 with reference TRBV30 and TRBJ2-7 gives the whole variable domain SQTIHQWPATLVQPVGSPLSLECTVEGTSNPNLYWYRQAAGRGLQLLFYSVGIGQISSEVPQNLSASRPQDRQFILSSKKLLLSDSGFYLCAWKGVGGEQYFGPGTRLTVT.

The V gene is TRBV5-1, the J gene TRBJ2-5; TRBD2 is a possible D gene (8 bases). This CDR3 has 16 residues. Germline CDR1 is SGHRS and CDR2 is YFSETQ. V was clipped by 3 bases and J by 2 bases, with 17 bases between them. The CDR3 reads CASSWGLGTVQETQYF. The DNA of the CDR3 is TGCGCCAGCAGCTGGGGACTAGGGACAGTTCAAGAGACCCAGTACTTC.